The rows below give T cell receptor beta chains drawn from one sample of a study of shared T cell receptors in the human thymus. Profiling relied on immunoSEQ multiplex PCR, and the TCRdb table lists in-frame clones only, not all of them. This sample yields roughly 410,000 clones, of which roughly 94% are seen a single time; about 0.02% belongs to the top ten. The sample consisted of thymocytes. The source is a human donor. CDR3s include the opening cysteine and the closing phenylalanine or tryptophan. Fields, in order: CDR3 protein, CDR3 DNA, clone size, J gene, D gene, V gene. The D gene is left open where the match is weak. A row's size may be missing; if present it is once, few, many or a size class.

CDR3 protein: CASSLYTKRGGNTEAFF
CDR3 DNA: TGTGCCAGCAGCTTATATACCAAAAGGGGTGGGAACACTGAAGCTTTCTTT
clone size: .
J gene: TRBJ1-1
D gene: .
V gene: TRBV7-3

CDR3 protein: CATNLEPPVGGGDEKLFF
CDR3 DNA: TGTGCCACCAACCTGGAGCCCCCCGTAGGGGGAGGGGATGAAAAACTGTTTTTT
clone size: .
J gene: TRBJ1-4
D gene: .
V gene: TRBV7-9

CDR3 protein: CASSLDRAGHSGEYF
CDR3 DNA: TGTGCCAGCAGCTTGGATAGGGCAGGGCATAGTGGAGAGTATTTT
clone size: .
J gene: TRBJ2-3
D gene: .
V gene: TRBV5-6

CDR3 protein: CASSQDSPGGAGNQPQHF
CDR3 DNA: TGTGCCAGCAGCCAAGATTCCCCAGGGGGCGCGGGCAATCAGCCCCAGCATTTT
clone size: .
J gene: TRBJ1-5
D gene: TRBD1
V gene: TRBV4-2

CDR3 protein: CASSSGTGGGYTF
CDR3 DNA: TGTGCCAGCAGCTCCGGGACAGGGGGCGGCTACACCTTC
clone size: .
J gene: TRBJ1-2
D gene: TRBD1
V gene: TRBV25-1

CDR3 protein: CASSLPNQPQHF
CDR3 DNA: TGTGCCAGCAGTCTTCCTAATCAGCCCCAGCATTTT
clone size: .
J gene: TRBJ1-5
D gene: .
V gene: TRBV27

CDR3 protein: CASREPGPGQETQYF
CDR3 DNA: TGTGCCAGCAGGGAACCGGGACCAGGACAAGAGACCCAGTACTTC
clone size: .
J gene: TRBJ2-5
D gene: .
V gene: TRBV11-2

CDR3 protein: CASSQGPGQGAFRDTQYF
CDR3 DNA: TGCGCCAGCAGCCAGGGGCCGGGACAGGGGGCGTTTAGAGATACGCAGTATTTT
clone size: .
J gene: TRBJ2-3
D gene: TRBD1
V gene: TRBV4-3

CDR3 protein: CASAEKGTNTEAFF
CDR3 DNA: TGTGCCAGCGCCGAGAAGGGGACGAACACTGAAGCTTTCTTT
clone size: .
J gene: TRBJ1-1
D gene: .
V gene: TRBV11-2

CDR3 protein: CASSDREGGPTGELFF
CDR3 DNA: TGTGCCAGCAGTGACCGGGAGGGAGGGCCTACCGGGGAGCTGTTTTTT
clone size: .
J gene: TRBJ2-2
D gene: TRBD2
V gene: TRBV6-1

CDR3 protein: CATSRDLTRTVPGNTIYF
CDR3 DNA: TGTGCCACCAGCAGAGATCTTACGAGGACAGTGCCTGGAAACACCATATATTTT
clone size: .
J gene: TRBJ1-3
D gene: .
V gene: TRBV15

CDR3 protein: CASREGRPHSYNEQFF
CDR3 DNA: TGTGCCAGCAGGGAAGGACGTCCACACTCCTACAATGAGCAGTTCTTC
clone size: .
J gene: TRBJ2-1
D gene: .
V gene: TRBV27

CDR3 protein: CASSPRSTNEKLFF
CDR3 DNA: TGTGCCAGCAGCCCGAGATCAACTAATGAAAAACTGTTTTTT
clone size: once
J gene: TRBJ1-4
D gene: .
V gene: TRBV6-5

CDR3 protein: CASSYRRAGGPSTDTQYF
CDR3 DNA: TGTGCCAGCAGCTATCGCAGGGCGGGAGGGCCAAGCACAGATACGCAGTATTTT
clone size: .
J gene: TRBJ2-3
D gene: TRBD2
V gene: TRBV11-2

CDR3 protein: CASSRTSGRGDTQYF
CDR3 DNA: TGTGCCAGCAGTCGGACTAGCGGGAGGGGAGATACGCAGTATTTT
clone size: .
J gene: TRBJ2-3
D gene: TRBD2
V gene: TRBV6-6

CDR3 protein: CASSFVGDGAHEQYF
CDR3 DNA: TGTGCCAGCAGCTTCGTCGGTGACGGGGCCCACGAGCAGTACTTC
clone size: .
J gene: TRBJ2-7
D gene: .
V gene: TRBV7-8

CDR3 protein: CASSQHGQGNTEAFF
CDR3 DNA: TGCGCCAGCAGCCAACATGGACAGGGCAACACTGAAGCTTTCTTT
clone size: .
J gene: TRBJ1-1
D gene: TRBD1
V gene: TRBV4-1

CDR3 protein: CASAPPSRDRKGGTNEKLFF
CDR3 DNA: TGTGCCAGCGCACCTCCATCCCGGGACAGGAAGGGCGGGACTAATGAAAAACTGTTTTTT
clone size: .
J gene: TRBJ1-4
D gene: TRBD1
V gene: TRBV27

CDR3 protein: CASSLARRRGSYEQYF
CDR3 DNA: TGTGCCAGCAGCTTGGCCAGGCGAAGAGGCTCCTACGAGCAGTACTTC
clone size: .
J gene: TRBJ2-7
D gene: .
V gene: TRBV5-6

CDR3 protein: CAWTTGVKSGELFF
CDR3 DNA: TGTGCCTGGACTACCGGGGTTAAAAGCGGGGAGCTGTTTTTT
clone size: .
J gene: TRBJ2-2
D gene: .
V gene: TRBV30

CDR3 protein: CASSQGAGQPQHF
CDR3 DNA: TGTGCCAGCAGTCAGGGGGCAGGTCAGCCCCAGCATTTT
clone size: .
J gene: TRBJ1-5
D gene: TRBD1
V gene: TRBV6-1

CDR3 protein: CASSFFWSVGFYGYTF
CDR3 DNA: TGTGCCAGCAGTTTTTTTTGGTCGGTGGGTTTCTATGGCTACACCTTC
clone size: .
J gene: TRBJ1-2
D gene: .
V gene: TRBV28

CDR3 protein: CASSLDYRGAGEQYF
CDR3 DNA: TGCGCCAGCAGCTTGGATTATCGAGGGGCGGGGGAGCAGTACTTC
clone size: .
J gene: TRBJ2-7
D gene: .
V gene: TRBV5-1

CDR3 protein: CASSLIWSGSSTDTQYF
CDR3 DNA: TGTGCCAGCAGCTTAATTTGGAGCGGCTCTAGCACAGATACGCAGTATTTT
clone size: .
J gene: TRBJ2-3
D gene: .
V gene: TRBV7-2

CDR3 protein: CASSLGWTNTGELFF
CDR3 DNA: TGTGCCAGCAGCTTGGGATGGACGAACACCGGGGAGCTGTTTTTT
clone size: .
J gene: TRBJ2-2
D gene: .
V gene: TRBV5-8

CDR3 protein: CASSPLMIKGHKGNTEAFF
CDR3 DNA: TGTGCCAGCTCACCACTTATGATAAAGGGGCACAAGGGGAACACTGAAGCTTTCTTT
clone size: .
J gene: TRBJ1-1
D gene: .
V gene: TRBV18

CDR3 protein: CASSAGLAEYNEQFF
CDR3 DNA: TGTGCCAGCAGTGCCGGGCTAGCGGAGTACAATGAGCAGTTCTTC
clone size: .
J gene: TRBJ2-1
D gene: TRBD2
V gene: TRBV2

CDR3 protein: CASNGPAPATNEKLFF
CDR3 DNA: TGTGCCAGTAATGGGCCGGCACCTGCAACTAATGAAAAACTGTTTTTT
clone size: .
J gene: TRBJ1-4
D gene: .
V gene: TRBV19

CDR3 protein: CASSTATQGETQYF
CDR3 DNA: TGTGCCAGCAGTACGGCCACGCAGGGAGAGACCCAGTACTTC
clone size: .
J gene: TRBJ2-5
D gene: .
V gene: TRBV2

CDR3 protein: CASSQLYGSTYNEQFF
CDR3 DNA: TGTGCCAGCAGCCAATTGTACGGGAGTACCTACAATGAGCAGTTCTTC
clone size: .
J gene: TRBJ2-1
D gene: .
V gene: TRBV14

CDR3 protein: CASRNGQGAFHEQYF
CDR3 DNA: TGTGCCAGCAGAAACGGACAGGGGGCTTTCCACGAGCAGTACTTC
clone size: .
J gene: TRBJ2-7
D gene: TRBD1
V gene: TRBV5-5

CDR3 protein: CATQGAFQALSYEQYF
CDR3 DNA: TGTGCCACCCAGGGTGCCTTTCAGGCTCTCTCCTACGAGCAGTACTTC
clone size: once
J gene: TRBJ2-7
D gene: .
V gene: TRBV5-8

CDR3 protein: CASTGLEEDNEQFF
CDR3 DNA: TGTGCCAGCACCGGACTAGAAGAAGACAATGAGCAGTTCTTC
clone size: .
J gene: TRBJ2-1
D gene: TRBD2
V gene: TRBV6-6

CDR3 protein: CASSPSTGQEDTEAFF
CDR3 DNA: TGTGCCAGCAGTCCGAGCACCGGACAGGAGGACACTGAAGCTTTCTTT
clone size: .
J gene: TRBJ1-1
D gene: TRBD1
V gene: TRBV27

CDR3 protein: CASRMVDYNSKNIQYF
CDR3 DNA: TGTGCCAGCAGGATGGTTGATTATAACAGCAAAAACATTCAGTACTTC
clone size: .
J gene: TRBJ2-4
D gene: .
V gene: TRBV25-1

CDR3 protein: CATNRDLIPTNATDTQYF
CDR3 DNA: TGCGCCACCAACAGGGACCTCATCCCCACGAACGCCACAGATACGCAGTATTTT
clone size: .
J gene: TRBJ2-3
D gene: .
V gene: TRBV10-2

CDR3 protein: CASSLGLAEDTQYF
CDR3 DNA: TGTGCCAGCAGCTTAGGACTAGCGGAGGATACGCAGTATTTT
clone size: once
J gene: TRBJ2-3
D gene: TRBD2
V gene: TRBV7-3

CDR3 protein: CASSFPKGEAFF
CDR3 DNA: TGTGCCAGCAGTTTTCCAAAGGGTGAAGCTTTCTTT
clone size: .
J gene: TRBJ1-1
D gene: .
V gene: TRBV27

CDR3 protein: CASSLPGGNTEAFF
CDR3 DNA: TGTGCCAGCAGCTTGCCAGGGGGGAACACTGAAGCTTTCTTT
clone size: .
J gene: TRBJ1-1
D gene: TRBD1
V gene: TRBV5-6

CDR3 protein: CASSPSGLANHEQYF
CDR3 DNA: TGTGCCAGCAGCCCGTCGGGACTAGCGAACCACGAGCAGTACTTC
clone size: .
J gene: TRBJ2-7
D gene: TRBD2
V gene: TRBV7-2

CDR3 protein: CASSPTRRDGNYGYTF
CDR3 DNA: TGCGCCAGCAGCCCCACGAGGCGGGACGGAAACTATGGCTACACCTTC
clone size: .
J gene: TRBJ1-2
D gene: .
V gene: TRBV4-3

CDR3 protein: CASAGTHSYEQYF
CDR3 DNA: TGTGCCAGCGCCGGGACTCACTCCTACGAGCAGTACTTC
clone size: .
J gene: TRBJ2-7
D gene: .
V gene: TRBV9

CDR3 protein: CATSRDVEGLYEQYF
CDR3 DNA: TGTGCCACCAGCAGAGATGTAGAGGGTCTCTACGAGCAGTACTTC
clone size: once
J gene: TRBJ2-7
D gene: .
V gene: TRBV15

CDR3 protein: CASSFEIKTGENTEAFF
CDR3 DNA: TGCGCCAGCAGCTTCGAAATCAAGACAGGGGAAAACACTGAAGCTTTCTTT
clone size: .
J gene: TRBJ1-1
D gene: TRBD1
V gene: TRBV5-1

CDR3 protein: CASSRLVGEEGNNEQFF
CDR3 DNA: TGTGCCAGCAGCCGCCTGGTGGGGGAGGAGGGAAACAATGAGCAGTTCTTC
clone size: .
J gene: TRBJ2-1
D gene: .
V gene: TRBV7-2

CDR3 protein: CASSFVGGPASGANVLTF
CDR3 DNA: TGTGCCAGCAGCTTCGTTGGGGGCCCCGCCTCTGGGGCCAACGTCCTGACTTTC
clone size: .
J gene: TRBJ2-6
D gene: .
V gene: TRBV7-9

CDR3 protein: CASSAHSTGPHEKLFF
CDR3 DNA: TGTGCCAGCAGTGCCCATTCAACGGGACCCCATGAAAAACTGTTTTTT
clone size: once
J gene: TRBJ1-4
D gene: .
V gene: TRBV25-1

CDR3 protein: CASLGGAGVLSGELFF
CDR3 DNA: TGTGCCAGCCTAGGGGGAGCGGGAGTTTTATCCGGGGAGCTGTTTTTT
clone size: once
J gene: TRBJ2-2
D gene: TRBD2
V gene: TRBV27

CDR3 protein: CASSPPGDSYEQYF
CDR3 DNA: TGTGCCAGCAGCCCGCCGGGGGACAGCTACGAGCAGTACTTC
clone size: .
J gene: TRBJ2-7
D gene: .
V gene: TRBV7-2

CDR3 protein: CATSGLNRVSGDTIYF
CDR3 DNA: TGTGCCACCAGCGGCCTCAACAGGGTCTCAGGAGACACCATATATTTT
clone size: .
J gene: TRBJ1-3
D gene: .
V gene: TRBV15

CDR3 protein: CASSRDRIAKNIQYF
CDR3 DNA: TGTGCCAGCTCTAGAGACAGAATAGCCAAAAACATTCAGTACTTC
clone size: .
J gene: TRBJ2-4
D gene: .
V gene: TRBV27

CDR3 protein: CASSFWREGYEQYF
CDR3 DNA: TGTGCCAGCAGTTTTTGGCGGGAGGGCTACGAGCAGTACTTC
clone size: .
J gene: TRBJ2-7
D gene: TRBD2
V gene: TRBV28

CDR3 protein: CASSLGRPFSYNEQFF
CDR3 DNA: TGTGCCAGCAGCTTAGGCCGGCCCTTCTCCTACAATGAGCAGTTCTTC
clone size: .
J gene: TRBJ2-1
D gene: .
V gene: TRBV7-8

CDR3 protein: CASSPPPGDSNQPQHF
CDR3 DNA: TGTGCCAGCAGCCCACCCCCGGGAGACAGCAATCAGCCCCAGCATTTT
clone size: .
J gene: TRBJ1-5
D gene: .
V gene: TRBV11-3

CDR3 protein: CASSYLRGVQPDTQYF
CDR3 DNA: TGTGCCAGCAGTTACCTCCGGGGAGTGCAGCCAGATACGCAGTATTTT
clone size: .
J gene: TRBJ2-3
D gene: .
V gene: TRBV6-5